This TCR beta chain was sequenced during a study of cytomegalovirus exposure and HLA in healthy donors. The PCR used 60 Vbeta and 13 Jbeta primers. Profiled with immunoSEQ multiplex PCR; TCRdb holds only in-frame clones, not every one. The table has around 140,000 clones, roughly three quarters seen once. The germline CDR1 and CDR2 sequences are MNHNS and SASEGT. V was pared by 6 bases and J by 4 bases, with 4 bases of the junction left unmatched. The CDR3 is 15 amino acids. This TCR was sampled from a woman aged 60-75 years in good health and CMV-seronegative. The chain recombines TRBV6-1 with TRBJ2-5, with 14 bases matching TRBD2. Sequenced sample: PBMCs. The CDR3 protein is CASRKTSGGGETQYF. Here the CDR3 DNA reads TGTGCCAGCAGGAAGACTAGCGGGGGGGGAGAGACCCAGTACTTC.